Included here is one T cell receptor (beta chain) sequence, with context. Its antigen is unidentified. TCRdb's table, derived via immunoSEQ multiplex PCR, lists solely in-frame clones and lacks some. The sample has approximately 41,000 clones, around 93% seen once; the top ten hold around 3.9%. This CDR3 has 18 amino acids. V lost 0 bases and J lost 5, with 19 bases in between. Per germline, CDR1 LGHNA and CDR2 YNFKEQ. The sample is drawn from a study of a mutant IDH1 vaccine in newly diagnosed glioma. About the research overall: Scheduled for weeks 1, 3, 5, 7, 11, 15, 19 and 23, eight vaccinations were given to patients. Treatment recipients were 62.5% male and around 40% female, and their mean age was about 40 years.

Regarding time point: week 23, last vaccination. The investigators gave 300 ug of mutant IDH1 20-mer peptide in each vaccine dose, together with topical imiquimod. Sequenced material: PBMCs, taken from a glioma patient whose treatment included an IDH1 peptide vaccine. The sequence came from a man aged 50 or older with glioma. The chain employs TRBV4-2 and TRBJ1-4; no reliable D call. Here the CDR3 reads CASSQDWGLELGNEKLFF. In DNA, the CDR3 is TGTGCCAGCAGCCAAGATTGGGGATTGGAACTAGGAAATGAAAAACTGTTTTTT.